This T cell receptor (beta chain) was identified in a study of T cell clonotyping in hematopoietic cell transplantation (dated by TCRdb to the early 2020s). About the study as a whole: The study collected some 140 blood samples from some 35 consecutive transplant recipients and their related donors. Recruitment of patients ran from 2015 to early 2017, and follow-up continued until late 2020 or until death.

Results the study describes overall, beyond this receptor: Broader posttransplant TCR repertoire diversity was predicted by donor and pretransplant recipient Inverse Simpson Index values. Overlap with donor repertoires was found for only a small fraction of recipient repertoires, with over 97% found to appear de novo at the given depth. Sample size was limited, and cells were not sorted, so CD4 and CD8 repertoire contributions could not be separated. After transplant, TCR diversity in recipients dropped, and pathologically expanded clonotypes climbed progressively between day 30 and day 180.

The immunoSEQ assay, a bias-controlled multiplex PCR with V- and J-specific primers, was used to amplify TCR beta CDR3 regions from genomic DNA. In a second PCR step, the CDR3 amplicons were tagged with a proprietary barcode plus Illumina adapter sequences. An Illumina MiSeq instrument was used for sequencing of the CDR3 libraries. The study's processing was this. Export and quality control were performed with immunoSEQ Analyzer 3.0, and downstream analyses were performed with R Bioconductor and Immunarch. Only productive rearrangements in the normalized downsampled data set were used to calculate repertoire metrics. Pathologically expanded clonotypes were defined as those larger than 5 templates in the normalized cohort. Repertoire diversity was measured with the Inverse Simpson Index. To capture all clonotypes, the CMV-specificity analyses were run on the non-normalized data set. TCRdb obtained this table from immuneACCESS and retained in-frame rearrangements with V and J assigned. These tables miss some clones; where compared with another copy, unresolved V genes account for less than half of the shortfall, and the remainder is unexplained. D and trimming come from the DNA, and the V and J calls and clone size come from that table. The sample contains 15,000 to 20,000 clones, 60% to 75% of them found a single time. In total, the top ten clones hold more than 9% of the sample.

The germline V gene gives CDR1 as SNHLY and CDR2 as FYNNEI. From the cysteine up to the phenylalanine, the CDR3 has a length of 14 residues. The kept DNA is CDR3 alone, 42 bases in frame from the first base. Trimming takes 1 base from V and 5 bases from J, and the germline ends sit 11 bases apart. A few counts support this clone. Which antigen it targets is not known. It has no much larger one-base neighbor in the sample; base qualities were not kept. Blood samples for TCR beta sequencing were provided by related transplant donors. Nuclei Lysis Solution was used to extract genomic DNA from fresh or cryopreserved unfractionated peripheral blood mononuclear cells.

The chain is made from TRBV2 and TRBJ2-5; no D gene is confidently identified. The sample consisted of peripheral blood mononuclear cells. This sequence was found in a woman aged 60-75 years in good health. Some clones in this sample may be carry-over from other donors' samples. The bases are TGTGCCAGCAGTGAAGACGGTCCGCGGGAGACCCAGTACTTC. The encoded protein is CASSEDGPRETQYF. The entire variable domain, with the stretches around the CDR3 drawn from the reference TRBV2 and TRBJ2-5 proteins, is EPEVTQTPSHQVTQMGQEVILRCVPISNHLYFYWYRQILGQKVEFLVSFYNNEISEKSEIFDDQFSVERPDGSNFTLKIRSTKLEDSAMYFCASSEDGPRETQYFGPGTRLLVL.